Each of the 2 T cell receptor beta chains below was sequenced from the same sample in a study of blood T cells in healthy people across ages. A J-beta primer mix and a sample-barcoded 5' primer were used in a second PCR of about 7 to 12 cycles. TCRdb fed the 5' RACE reads into MiXCR, producing one record per CDR3 protein. The sample lists 1.5 million to 2 million distinct CDR3 sequences; roughly 27% were seen once. Sequenced: blood. The receptor set was obtained from a woman in her 30s in good health.

This clonotype was seen many times. The chain employs TRBV5-1 and TRBJ2-1; 7 positions match TRBD1. Germline V gene sequence: CDR1 SGHRS, CDR2 YFSETQ. Trimming at V came to 4 bases and at J to 6 bases, leaving 7 bases not matched to a gene. This CDR3 contains 14 residues. Written as DNA, the CDR3 is TGCGCCAGCAGCGTTTCGACAGGGAGCAATGAGCAGTTCTTC. This translates into CASSVSTGSNEQFF.

The sample holds a few counts of this clonotype. The chain carries TRBV13 and TRBJ2-7, with 7 bases aligning to TRBD1. This CDR3 contains 12 residues. CDR1 and CDR2 from the germline V gene are PRHDT and FYEKMQ (reference sequence). V shed 5 bases, J shed 5 bases, and the junction held 3 bases outside the gene matches. The CDR3 DNA follows: TGTGCCAGCAGCGCCGGGACAGACGAGCAGTACTTC. Its translation is CASSAGTDEQYF.